This T cell receptor beta chain was observed in a study of T cell repertoires in cytomegalovirus infection. Study summary: Both CMV infection and a matching HLA type were indicated by public TCR beta signatures. Study-level results: It was HLA-C-restricted CMV-specific TCR beta clonotypes that dominated the response ex vivo. Using cumulative public TCR beta family frequency, the authors identified those who carried CMV together with the relevant HLA.

Each CDR3 protein is one row after TCRdb ran MiXCR on the reads. The sample lists roughly 800,000 distinct CDR3 sequences, almost 30% seen once, with about an eighth in the top ten. The CDR3 is 15 residues long. V trimming: 3 bases; J trimming: 9 bases; junction bases outside the gene matches: 10. Germline lookup yields CDR1 SQVTM and CDR2 ANQGSEA. As to this clonotype: The antigen is not known.

This TCR derives from a human donor in good health (CMV status not recorded). Some clones in this sample may be carry-over from other donors' samples. The specimen was cultured CD8+ T cells from PBMCs, collected from culture after CMV antigen stimulation. The chain couples TRBV29-1 to TRBJ2-1; TRBD2 aligns across 11 bases. The CDR3 loop reads CSVDFVGLAAVEQFF. DNA of the CDR3: TGCAGCGTTGATTTCGTGGGACTAGCGGCTGTTGAGCAGTTCTTC.